This TCR beta chain is from a study of neurological immune-mediated disorders. Findings of the study overall: The absence of shared CDR3 amino acid sequences among expanded clones across subjects suggests private repertoires in all groups. The greatest TCR clonal expansion appeared in HTLV-1-associated myelopathy and the smallest, falling below healthy controls, in multiple sclerosis. A possible signature was seen in one related-CDR3 cluster, into which phylogenetic grouping placed the repertoires of 18 of 34 multiple sclerosis patients.

The authors produced cDNA by 5'RACE using 10-nucleotide random UMIs. From the 5' RACE reads, TCRdb called clonotypes with MiXCR, one entry per CDR3 protein. The table lists about 74,000 distinct CDR3 sequences, around 5.2% of them singletons, with 6% to 9.5% in the top ten. This clonotype was recorded at least ten times. Its antigen is still unknown. The germline V gene has CDR1 SGHKS and CDR2 YYEKEE (reference sequence). V lost 3 bases and J 5 bases, leaving 15 bases between the germline ends. The CDR3 runs 14 residues. The chain carries TRBV5-5 and TRBJ2-7; no definite D call. The sequence was collected from a man in his late teens or twenties with multiple sclerosis. Sequenced sample: PBMCs. This CDR3 is CASSYPLRRNEQYF. The DNA for the CDR3 is TGTGCCAGCAGCTACCCACTGAGGCGTAACGAGCAGTACTTC.